The 15 T cell receptor beta chains reported below all come from one sample, sequenced in a study of blood T cell repertoires in COVID-19 (dated by TCRdb to 2019 to 2021). The library was generated by the immunoSEQ multiplex PCR assay. TCRdb took over this immuneACCESS table, retaining in-frame rearrangements with V and J assigned. Such tables are incomplete; in checked studies, under half of the missing clones stem from an unresolved V gene, and the remainder is unexplained. This sample has about 280,000 clones in its table, and roughly 85% of those were observed once. The biggest ten clones account for roughly 5% of the sample. Sample: peripheral blood. The receptor set was obtained from a man between 45 and 60 years old with active or convalescent COVID-19.

This clone occurred once. The chain has TRBV5-4 and TRBJ1-2, with no clear D. CDR3 size: 14 residues. V shed 3 bases and J shed 5 bases, with 14 bases lying between them. Germline-derived CDR1 and CDR2 are SGHNT and YYREEE (reference sequence). The CDR3 DNA reads as TGTGCCAGCAGCTCAAAGAGAAATAGATATGGCTACACCTTC. Its translation is CASSSKRNRYGYTF.

The rearrangement uses TRBV18 and TRBJ2-3, with 8 bases identical to TRBD2. J gave up 4 bases and V 6 bases, and 6 bases lay outside the gene matches. The CDR3 contains 14 residues. Germline V gene lookup returns CDR1 KGHSH and CDR2 LQKENI. DNA of the CDR3: TGTGCCAGCTCCTCTGGACTAGCCGCAGATACGCAGTATTTT. This translates into CASSSGLAADTQYF.

This clone has just one count. The gene calls are TRBV7-3 and TRBJ2-3; tentatively, D is TRBD1 (6 bases). The germline gives CDR1 SGHTA, CDR2 FQGTGA. This CDR3 is 12 amino acids long. Deletions cut 5 bases from V and 6 bases from J, with 9 bases between. CDR3 DNA: TGTGCCAGCAGCCCCGACAGGGATACGCAGTATTTT. The encoded protein is CASSPDRDTQYF.

Written as DNA, the CDR3 is TGTGCCAGCAGCTTAGGCGTGTCCAACACAGATACGCAGTATTTT. Protein: CASSLGVSNTDTQYF. The V gene is TRBV7-7, the J gene TRBJ2-3, with D unclear. The CDR3 covers 15 residues. The V and J ends lost 1 base and 2 bases respectively, with 10 bases between them. Germline values: CDR1 SSHAT, CDR2 FNYEAQ (reference sequence).

As to this clone: Distinct nucleotide sequences in the sample also encode this CDR3. The chain combines TRBV18 with TRBJ1-5, with 7 bases fitting TRBD1. Germline CDR1 is KGHSH and CDR2 is LQKENI. This CDR3 spans 14 amino acids. The trim removed 6 bases at V and 3 bases at J, leaving 5 bases unmatched. The CDR3 is CASSPDRDNQPQHF. The CDR3 bases are TGTGCCAGCTCCCCTGACAGGGACAATCAGCCCCAGCATTTT.

The chain recombines TRBV2 with TRBJ2-5, with 13 bases matching TRBD2. Losses at the gene ends were 6 bases for V and 1 base for J; bases not matched to a gene: 11. Germline V gene sequence: CDR1 SNHLY, CDR2 FYNNEI. This CDR3 has 18 residues. In DNA, the CDR3 is TGTGCCAGCAGCTTTAGGGGGACTAGCGGGACCCGCCAAGAGACCCAGTACTTC. It encodes CASSFRGTSGTRQETQYF. The full variable domain, its missing parts supplied by reference TRBV2 and TRBJ2-5, is EPEVTQTPSHQVTQMGQEVILRCVPISNHLYFYWYRQILGQKVEFLVSFYNNEISEKSEIFDDQFSVERPDGSNFTLKIRSTKLEDSAMYFCASSFRGTSGTRQETQYFGPGTRLLVL.

CDR3 region: CASSSHSEGAGNTIYF. For the CDR3, the DNA is TGTGCCAGCAGCTCCCATTCGGAGGGAGCTGGAAACACCATATATTTT. This sequence joins TRBV5-4 and TRBJ1-3; D unclear. V was pared by 3 bases and J by 2 bases, with 15 bases between. The CDR3 consists of 16 residues. The germline V gene has CDR1 SGHNT and CDR2 YYREEE (reference sequence).

J is TRBJ2-7 and V is TRBV18; D is possibly TRBD1 (6 bases). This CDR3 is 14 amino acids long. Trimming pared 6 bases from V and 3 bases from J, leaving 15 bases between. Germline values: CDR1 KGHSH, CDR2 LQKENI. CDR3 loop: CASSLRGAGYEQYF. DNA of the CDR3: TGTGCCAGCTCCCTCAGGGGAGCCGGCTACGAGCAGTACTTC.

The chain combines TRBV19 with TRBJ2-1; TRBD1 is a possible D gene (5 bases). Between the trimmed V and J ends, which lost 7 bases and 8 bases, there was a span of 18 bases. The CDR3 runs to 14 residues. Per germline, CDR1 LNHDA and CDR2 SQIVND (reference sequence). The CDR3: CASTALDKAHEQFF. CDR3 DNA sequence: TGTGCCAGTACCGCATTGGACAAGGCACATGAGCAGTTCTTC.

The V and J genes are TRBV7-3 and TRBJ2-1, with 7 nucleotides matching TRBD2. CDR3 length: 15 amino acids. CDR1 and CDR2 (germline): SGHTA, FQGTGA. Germline trimming cut 5 bases from V and 4 bases from J; bases unmatched to any gene: 8. Here the CDR3 reads CASSPSGSPYNEQFF. CDR3 bases: TGTGCCAGCAGCCCTAGCGGAAGCCCTTACAATGAGCAGTTCTTC.

This sequence joins TRBV19 and TRBJ1-1; the D gene is possibly TRBD1 (5 bases). Per germline, CDR1 LNHDA and CDR2 SQIVND (reference sequence). The CDR3 length is 14 residues. Trimming left V 6 bases short and J 0 bases short, with 11 bases between. CDR3 nucleotide sequence: TGTGCCAGTAGCAATGGGGCCGTGAACACTGAAGCTTTCTTT. Translating gives CASSNGAVNTEAFF.

CDR3 sequence (DNA): TGTGCCAGCAGCTTATCCGGACGGGGTGAAGCTTTCTTT. The encoded protein is CASSLSGRGEAFF. This chain uses TRBV7-9 with TRBJ1-1; D call uncertain. Germline V CDR1 and CDR2: SEHNR, FQNEAQ (reference sequence). The CDR3 has 13 residues. The germline V and J ends were trimmed by 2 bases and 7 bases, with 11 bases remaining between them.

The V gene is TRBV19, the J gene TRBJ2-7, with 9 positions matching TRBD2. This CDR3 is 15 amino acids long. Germline trimming cut 3 bases from V and 3 bases from J; bases unmatched to any gene: 6. Germline lookup yields CDR1 LNHDA and CDR2 SQIVND (reference sequence). The CDR3 DNA reads TGTGCCAGTAGTATTGCGGGAGGGGACCTCTACGAGCAGTACTTC. This translates into CASSIAGGDLYEQYF.

This rearrangement joins TRBV18 to TRBJ2-1; TRBD2 agrees at 11 bases. With V trimmed by 6 bases and J by 4 bases, 5 bases remained unmatched. CDR1 and CDR2 (germline): KGHSH, LQKENI. The CDR3 has 15 amino acids. This CDR3 is CASSPSGRRYNEQFF. CDR3 sequence (DNA): TGTGCCAGCTCCCCTAGCGGGAGGAGATACAATGAGCAGTTCTTC. The full variable domain, in which reference TRBV18 and TRBJ2-1 provide the parts outside the CDR3, is NAGVMQNPRHLVRRRGQEARLRCSPMKGHSHVYWYRQLPEEGLKFMVYLQKENIIDESGMPKERFSAEFPKEGPSILRIQQVVRGDSAAYFCASSPSGRRYNEQFFGPGTRLTVL.

This clone came up once. The gene calls are TRBV2 and TRBJ1-1; D remains unclear. V shed 4 bases and J shed 1 base, with 7 bases lying between them. Germline CDR1 is SNHLY and CDR2 is FYNNEI. The CDR3 extends over 13 amino acids. CDR3 nucleotides: TGTGCCAGCAGTGGTTTCCGGAACACTGAAGCTTTCTTT. Its translation is CASSGFRNTEAFF.